The clone carrying this T cell receptor (beta chain) has a handful of counts. The target antigen is unknown. These data originate in a study of identical twins. TCRdb called the 5' RACE reads again in MiXCR, with one record for every CDR3 protein. This table holds more than 1.5 million distinct CDR3 sequences, 32% found once. Germline V gene data show CDR1 as SGHRS and CDR2 as YFSETQ. The CDR3 totals 17 residues. The V segment lost 4 bases and the J segment 2 bases; nucleotides outside the gene matches: 4. Notes on the study in general: A lower insertion count was a feature of abundant cord blood beta clonotypes, with no such feature in memory repertoires.

This sequence was found in a newborn girl in good health. This chain uses TRBV5-1 with TRBJ2-1; 15 positions agree with TRBD2. The source material was cord blood. The CDR3 sequence: CASSGGTSGGTYNEQFF. The CDR3 DNA is TGCGCCAGCAGCGGCGGGACTAGCGGGGGGACCTACAATGAGCAGTTCTTC. Drawing the rest from reference TRBV5-1 and TRBJ2-1, the complete variable domain is KAGVTQTPRYLIKTRGQQVTLSCSPISGHRSVSWYQQTPGQGLQFLFEYFSETQRNKGNFPGRFSGRQFSNSRSEMNVSTLELGDSALYLCASSGGTSGGTYNEQFFGPGTRLTVL.